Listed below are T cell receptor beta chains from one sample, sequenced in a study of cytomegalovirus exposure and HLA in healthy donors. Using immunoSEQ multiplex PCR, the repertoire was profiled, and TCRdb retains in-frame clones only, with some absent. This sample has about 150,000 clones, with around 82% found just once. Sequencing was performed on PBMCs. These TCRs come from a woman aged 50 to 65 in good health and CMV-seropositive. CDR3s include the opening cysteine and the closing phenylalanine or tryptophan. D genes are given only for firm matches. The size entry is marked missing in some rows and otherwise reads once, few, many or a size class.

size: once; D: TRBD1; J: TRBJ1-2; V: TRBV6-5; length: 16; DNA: TGTGCCAGCAGTTACTCCGGGACAGGGACGGGCTATGGCTACACCTTC; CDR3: CASSYSGTGTGYGYTF
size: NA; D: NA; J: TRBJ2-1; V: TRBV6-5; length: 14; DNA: TGTGCCAGCAGTACGTGGGGGGCCTACAATGAGCAGTTCTTC; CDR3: CASSTWGAYNEQFF
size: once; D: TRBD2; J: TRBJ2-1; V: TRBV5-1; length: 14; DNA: TGCGCCAGCAGGCTAGCGGGGGAAAACAATGAGCAGTTCTTC; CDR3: CASRLAGENNEQFF
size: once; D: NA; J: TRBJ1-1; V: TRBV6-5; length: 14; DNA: TGTGCCAGCAGGGGGCAGGAAGGTGGCACTGAAGCTTTCTTT; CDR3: CASRGQEGGTEAFF
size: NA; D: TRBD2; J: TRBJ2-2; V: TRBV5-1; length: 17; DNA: TGCGCCAGCAGTCCTAGCGGGGCCAAAGGGAACACCGGGGAGCTGTTTTTT; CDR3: CASSPSGAKGNTGELFF
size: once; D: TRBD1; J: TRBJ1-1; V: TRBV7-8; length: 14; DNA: TGTGCCAGCAGCCCGACAGGGACGAACACTGAAGCTTTCTTT; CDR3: CASSPTGTNTEAFF
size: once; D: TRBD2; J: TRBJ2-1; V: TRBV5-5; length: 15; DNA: TGTGCCAGCAGCTCCGGGACTAGCGGTCCCTATGAGCAGTTCTTC; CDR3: CASSSGTSGPYEQFF
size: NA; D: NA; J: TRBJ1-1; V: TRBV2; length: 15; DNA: TGTGCCAGCATTGAATATCGGGTGGAGGACACTGAAGCTTTCTTT; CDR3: CASIEYRVEDTEAFF
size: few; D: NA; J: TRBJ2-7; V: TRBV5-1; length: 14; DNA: TGCGCCAGCAGCTTGACGACAGACGCCTACGAGCAGTACTTC; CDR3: CASSLTTDAYEQYF
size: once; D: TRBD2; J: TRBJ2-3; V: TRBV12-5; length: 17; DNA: TGTGCTAGTGGTTTCTCCCCCCTGGCGGGGGGGTCAGATACGCAGTATTTT; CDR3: CASGFSPLAGGSDTQYF
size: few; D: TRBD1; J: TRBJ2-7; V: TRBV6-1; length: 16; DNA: TGTGCCAGCAGTGAAGTCTGGGGACAGCATGTCTACGAGCAGTACTTC; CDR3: CASSEVWGQHVYEQYF
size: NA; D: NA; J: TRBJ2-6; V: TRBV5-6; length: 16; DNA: TGTGCCAGCAGCCTAATGACAGGTTCTGGGGCCAACGTCCTGACTTTC; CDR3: CASSLMTGSGANVLTF
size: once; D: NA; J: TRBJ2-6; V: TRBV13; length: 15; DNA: TGTGCCAGCAGCACCGGGGTCTCTGGGGCCAACGTCCTGACTTTC; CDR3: CASSTGVSGANVLTF
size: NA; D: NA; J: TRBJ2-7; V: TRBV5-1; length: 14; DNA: TGCGCCAGCAGCGCCCAGGGAGGCTCCTACGAGCAGTACTTC; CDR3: CASSAQGGSYEQYF
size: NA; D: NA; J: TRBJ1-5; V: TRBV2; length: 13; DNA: TGTGCCAGCAGTGGAAGGGGTTCTGAGCCCCAGCATTTT; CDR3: CASSGRGSEPQHF
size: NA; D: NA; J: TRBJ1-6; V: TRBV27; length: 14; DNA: TGTGCCAGCAGTCCACAGGGTAGAAATTCACCCCTCCACTTT; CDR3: CASSPQGRNSPLHF
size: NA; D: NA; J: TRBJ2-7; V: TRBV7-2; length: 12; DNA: TGTGCCAGCAGCTTACAGGGTTACGAGCAGTACTTC; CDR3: CASSLQGYEQYF
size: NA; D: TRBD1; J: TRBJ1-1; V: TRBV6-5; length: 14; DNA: TGTGCCAGCAGTCCCGACAGGGCCTCCACTGAAGCTTTCTTT; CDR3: CASSPDRASTEAFF
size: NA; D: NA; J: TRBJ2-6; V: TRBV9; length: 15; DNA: TGTGCCAGCAGCGTAGGAGATGCTGGGGCCAACGTCCTGACTTTC; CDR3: CASSVGDAGANVLTF
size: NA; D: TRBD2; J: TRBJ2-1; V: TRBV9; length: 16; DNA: TGTGCCAGCAGCGTTTACAGCGGGGGGGCTTACAATGAGCAGTTCTTC; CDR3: CASSVYSGGAYNEQFF
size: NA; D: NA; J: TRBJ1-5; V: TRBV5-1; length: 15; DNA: TGCGCCAGCAGCCCCGGGACAAGTAGCAATCAGCCCCAGCATTTT; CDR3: CASSPGTSSNQPQHF
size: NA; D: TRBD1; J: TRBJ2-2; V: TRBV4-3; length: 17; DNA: TGCGCCAGCAGCCAAGACCTCTATACAGGGGGCACCGGGGAGCTGTTTTTT; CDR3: CASSQDLYTGGTGELFF
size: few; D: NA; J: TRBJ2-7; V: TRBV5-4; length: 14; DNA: TGTGCCAGCAGCTTGGGGACAGACTCCTACGAGCAGTACTTC; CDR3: CASSLGTDSYEQYF
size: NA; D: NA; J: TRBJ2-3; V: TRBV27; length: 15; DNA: TGTGCCAGCAGCCCGCGGCCCCTTAGCACAGATACGCAGTATTTT; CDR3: CASSPRPLSTDTQYF
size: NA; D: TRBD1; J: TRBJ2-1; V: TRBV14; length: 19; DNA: TGTGCCAGCAGCCTACGACAGGGTCCGACCCCTACCTCTTACAATGAGCAGTTCTTC; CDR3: CASSLRQGPTPTSYNEQFF
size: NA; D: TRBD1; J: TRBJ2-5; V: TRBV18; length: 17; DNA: TGTGCCAGCTCACCCTCGACAGGACAGGGTAACCAAGAGACCCAGTACTTC; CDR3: CASSPSTGQGNQETQYF
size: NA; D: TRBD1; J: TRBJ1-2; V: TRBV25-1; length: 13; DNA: TGTGCCAGCTCTGGACAGGCATATGGTAGCTACACCTTC; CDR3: CASSGQAYGSYTF
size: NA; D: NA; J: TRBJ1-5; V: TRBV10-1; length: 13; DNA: TGCGCCAGCAGTGAGGGGCGATCTCAGCCCCAGCATTTT; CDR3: CASSEGRSQPQHF
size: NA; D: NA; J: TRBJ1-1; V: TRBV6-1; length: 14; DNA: TGTGCCAGCAGTGCGGGACTCATGAACACTGAAGCTTTCTTT; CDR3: CASSAGLMNTEAFF
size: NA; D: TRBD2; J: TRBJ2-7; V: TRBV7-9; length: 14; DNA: TGTGCCAGCAGCCTCGGTGGGACTAGAAACGAGCAGTACTTC; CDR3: CASSLGGTRNEQYF
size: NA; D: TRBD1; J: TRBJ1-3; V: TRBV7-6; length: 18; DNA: TGTGCCAGCAGCCCTACCTGGGACAGGGACCAGTCTGGAAACACCATATATTTT; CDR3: CASSPTWDRDQSGNTIYF
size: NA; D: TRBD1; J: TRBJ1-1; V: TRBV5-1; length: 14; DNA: TGCGCCAGCAGCTTCGGACAGGTCAACACTGAAGCTTTCTTT; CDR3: CASSFGQVNTEAFF
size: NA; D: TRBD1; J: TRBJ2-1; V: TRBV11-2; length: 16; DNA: TGTGCCAGCAGCTTAGGGGGGCAGGGGGCTTACAATGAGCAGTTCTTC; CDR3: CASSLGGQGAYNEQFF
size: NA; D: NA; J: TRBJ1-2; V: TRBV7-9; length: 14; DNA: TGTGCCAGCAGCCCCCTCGAGCGTAACTATGGCTACACCTTC; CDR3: CASSPLERNYGYTF
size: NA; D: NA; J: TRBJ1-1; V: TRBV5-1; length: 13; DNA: TGCGCCAGCAGCTTCCAGGGGCACACTGAAGCTTTCTTT; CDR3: CASSFQGHTEAFF
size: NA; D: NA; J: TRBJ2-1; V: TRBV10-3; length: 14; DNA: TGTGCCATCAGTGAAAGGAGCGACCCCAATGAGCAGTTCTTC; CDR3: CAISERSDPNEQFF
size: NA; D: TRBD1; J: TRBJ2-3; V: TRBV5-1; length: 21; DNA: TGCGCCAGCAGCCAAATTCCCGGGACAGGGGCCCCCGCCCCTAGCACAGATACGCAGTATTTT; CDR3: CASSQIPGTGAPAPSTDTQYF
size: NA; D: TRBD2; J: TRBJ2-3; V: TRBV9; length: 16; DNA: TGTGCCAGCAGCACTGCCGCGGGGGGGCCCACAGATACGCAGTATTTT; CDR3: CASSTAAGGPTDTQYF
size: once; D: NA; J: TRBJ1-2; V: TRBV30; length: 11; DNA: TGTGCCTGCCGACAGTTCAGCGGCTACACCTTC; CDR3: CACRQFSGYTF
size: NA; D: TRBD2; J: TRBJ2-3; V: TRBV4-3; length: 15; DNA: TGCGCCAGCAGCCAAGTAGCGGGGGGCACAGATACGCAGTATTTT; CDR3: CASSQVAGGTDTQYF
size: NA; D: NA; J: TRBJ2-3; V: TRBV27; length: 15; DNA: TGTGCCAGCACGCTCGGGGGATGGAGCACAGATACGCAGTATTTT; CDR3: CASTLGGWSTDTQYF
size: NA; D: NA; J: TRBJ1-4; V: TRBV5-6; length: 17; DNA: TGTGCCAGCAGCTTGCAAGGACAGATGCCAACTAATGAAAAACTGTTTTTT; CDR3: CASSLQGQMPTNEKLFF
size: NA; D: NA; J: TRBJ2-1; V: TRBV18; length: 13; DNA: TGTGCCAGCTCACCACCGACAGACAATGAGCAGTTCTTC; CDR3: CASSPPTDNEQFF
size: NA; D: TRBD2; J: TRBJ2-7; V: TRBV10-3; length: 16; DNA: TGTGCCATCAGTGAGGCAGGGAGGGATTTCTCCTACGAGCAGTACTTC; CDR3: CAISEAGRDFSYEQYF
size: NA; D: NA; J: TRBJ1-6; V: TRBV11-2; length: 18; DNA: TGTGCCAGCAGCTTAGCCCGGCAGGGCGGTGATAATAATTCACCCCTCCACTTT; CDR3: CASSLARQGGDNNSPLHF
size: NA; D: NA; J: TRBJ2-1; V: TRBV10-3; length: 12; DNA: TGTGCCATCAGCTTGGGGGCGAATGAGCAGTTCTTC; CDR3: CAISLGANEQFF
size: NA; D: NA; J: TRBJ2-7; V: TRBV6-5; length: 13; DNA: TGTGCCAGCAGTTACTCTTCCTTTTACGAGCAGTACTTC; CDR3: CASSYSSFYEQYF
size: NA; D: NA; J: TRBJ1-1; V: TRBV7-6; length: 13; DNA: TGTGCCAGCAGCCACTCAAGGAACACTGAAGCTTTCTTT; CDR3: CASSHSRNTEAFF
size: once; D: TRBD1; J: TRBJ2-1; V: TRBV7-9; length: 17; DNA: TGTTCCAGCAGCTTATTAAGGACAGGGAGAAATGGGGGTGAGCAGTTCTTC; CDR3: CSSSLLRTGRNGGEQFF
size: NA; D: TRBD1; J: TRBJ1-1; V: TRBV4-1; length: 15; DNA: TGCGCCAGCAGCCAAGCGGGACAGGGACGGACTGAAGCTTTCTTT; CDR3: CASSQAGQGRTEAFF